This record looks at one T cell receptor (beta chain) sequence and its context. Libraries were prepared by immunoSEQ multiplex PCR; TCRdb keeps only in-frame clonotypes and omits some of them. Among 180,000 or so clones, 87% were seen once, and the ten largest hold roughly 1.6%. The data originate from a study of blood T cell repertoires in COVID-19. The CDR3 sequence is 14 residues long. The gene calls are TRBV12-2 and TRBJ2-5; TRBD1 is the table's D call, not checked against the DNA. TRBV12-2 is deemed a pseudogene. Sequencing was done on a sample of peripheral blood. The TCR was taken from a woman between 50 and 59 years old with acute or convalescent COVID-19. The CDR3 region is CASRLSRQVMAQYF. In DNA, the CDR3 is TGTGCAAGTCGCTTATCCCGACAGGTTATGGCCCAGTACTTC.